Listed below are T cell receptor beta chains from one sample, sequenced in a study of OX40 agonist ivuxolimab in advanced cancers. Some clones are missing from TCRdb's copy, which holds only in-frame ones; the method was immunoSEQ multiplex PCR. There are 98,000 or so clones in the sample; roughly 80% occur only once, and about 1.5% lies in the top ten. Sequencing was performed on CD4+ or CD8+ T cells sorted from blood, taken in a trial of the OX40 agonist ivuxolimab. These receptors were obtained from an adult with an advanced solid tumor such as melanoma, head and neck, liver or kidney cancer. CDR3s include the opening cysteine and the closing phenylalanine or tryptophan. Fields, in order: V gene, CDR3 protein.

V: TRBV5-1
CDR3: CASSLDRVNTEAFF

V: TRBV12-5
CDR3: CASGLPQPNTEAFF

V: TRBV29-1
CDR3: CSVVSQGSEAFF

V: TRBV2
CDR3: CASSPGNSGNTIYF

V: TRBV12-5
CDR3: CASGPTRGGTDTQYF

V: TRBV5-1
CDR3: CASSLGGSGKVEDTQYF

V: TRBV19
CDR3: CASSTEELANNEQFF

V: TRBV4-3
CDR3: CASSHRGEKLFF

V: TRBV9
CDR3: CASSVELSGNTIYF

V: TRBV7-9
CDR3: CASSLAPATLLHNEQFF

V: TRBV2
CDR3: CASNPTRDSGNTIYF

V: TRBV5-1
CDR3: CASRSGLADTYEQYF

V: TRBV7-9
CDR3: CASSFPGQGSEQYF

V: TRBV5-1
CDR3: CASSRPGQGSYEQYF

V: TRBV28
CDR3: CASSLPRTATTNEKLFF

V: TRBV6-5
CDR3: CASSYSRRWNTEAFF

V: TRBV4-2
CDR3: CASSQDRRVQETQYF

V: TRBV4-2
CDR3: CASSRTRGLAGYEQYF

V: TRBV2
CDR3: CASSEQAIIANYGYTF

V: TRBV7-8
CDR3: CASSRGRDNSPLHF

V: TRBV2
CDR3: CASRPGRGEETQYF

V: TRBV11-3
CDR3: CASSRGRDTEAFF

V: TRBV2
CDR3: CASSPRGESVTEAFF

V: TRBV13
CDR3: CASTSIQYNEQFF

V: TRBV7-2
CDR3: CASSETEHQPQHF

V: TRBV5-1
CDR3: CASSSTGDSPLHF

V: TRBV7-2
CDR3: CASSLGQRGGLTDTQYF

V: TRBV7-2
CDR3: CASSMGQGSYEQYF

V: TRBV5-4
CDR3: CASSPQGYYGYTF

V: TRBV29-1
CDR3: CSVTGTSSRGSQYF

V: TRBV30
CDR3: CAWKGTASYEQYF

V: TRBV30
CDR3: CAWDTRDRVRNGSPLHF

V: TRBV5-4
CDR3: CASSFRTGGDTQYF

V: TRBV28
CDR3: CASSYGQGHQPQHF

V: TRBV19
CDR3: CASSSRTGEKLNTEAFF

V: TRBV6-5
CDR3: CASKGGNTGELFF

V: TRBV7-2
CDR3: CASSRDRPSSYNSPLHF

V: TRBV7-3
CDR3: CASSLGGISNEQFF

V: TRBV7-9
CDR3: CASSLRQMNQPQHF

V: TRBV30
CDR3: CAWLTGKGYEQYF

V: TRBV7-2
CDR3: CASSGGPANTGELFF

V: TRBV6-6
CDR3: CASSTTGSKNEQFF

V: TRBV18
CDR3: CASSIKNTGELFF

V: TRBV19
CDR3: CASQFRDTTEAFF

V: TRBV14
CDR3: CASSPHRGQTGELFF

V: TRBV15
CDR3: CATSRAERGKGSSYNEQFF

V: TRBV28
CDR3: CASRARGLYYEQYF